This is a list of T cell receptor beta chains from one sample in a study of cytomegalovirus exposure and HLA in healthy donors. TCRdb's copy holds only in-frame clones and misses some; the assay was immunoSEQ multiplex PCR. The sample shows about 180,000 clones, roughly 75% of them seen only once. The sample consisted of PBMCs. These receptors all stem from a woman in her twenties or thirties in good health and CMV-seronegative. The CDR3 runs from the conserved cysteine through the conserved F or W. The D gene is left open where the match is weak. Where a row states a size, it is once, few, many or the class of an expanded clone; other rows omit it.

D,J,size,V,DNA,CDR3
.,TRBJ2-3,few,TRBV7-7,TGTGCTAGCAGCCAAAACTCTTCCGATACGCAGTATTTT,CASSQNSSDTQYF
.,TRBJ2-7,.,TRBV7-7,TGTGCTAGCAGCTTAGAGTCAGGTAGCTCCTACGAGCAGTACTTC,CASSLESGSSYEQYF
TRBD2,TRBJ2-5,.,TRBV9,TGTGCCAGCAGCACCCGACTAGCGGGGGAAGAGACCCAGTACTTC,CASSTRLAGEETQYF
TRBD2,TRBJ2-3,few,TRBV7-9,TGTGCCAGCAGCTTGGGGGGGAGAGATACGCAGTATTTT,CASSLGGRDTQYF
TRBD2,TRBJ2-3,.,TRBV6-5,TGTGCCAGCAGTTTGACTAGCGGGGTTATCACAGATACGCAGTATTTT,CASSLTSGVITDTQYF
.,TRBJ1-2,.,TRBV5-1,TGCGCCAGCAGCTTGGGGCAGTTTTATGGCTACACCTTC,CASSLGQFYGYTF
.,TRBJ1-1,few,TRBV21-1,TGTGCCCGAGGCTGTGGGGGCATAAACACTGAAGCTTTCTTT,CARGCGGINTEAFF
.,TRBJ1-1,.,TRBV7-6,TGTGCCAGCAGCTTGTTTCTAATGTTGGGCCTTGAAGCTTTCTTT,CASSLFLMLGLEAFF
.,TRBJ2-3,.,TRBV19,TGTGCCAGTAATCAGGAGGCAGCATCAGATACGCAGTATTTT,CASNQEAASDTQYF
.,TRBJ1-5,.,TRBV7-2,TGTGCCAGCAGCTTACTGGACAGAACCAATCAGCCCCAGCATTTT,CASSLLDRTNQPQHF
.,TRBJ1-5,once,TRBV19,TGTGCCAGTAGTAGGGCCCACGGGGGCAATCAGCCCCAGCATTTT,CASSRAHGGNQPQHF
.,TRBJ1-1,.,TRBV14,TGTGCCAGCAGCCAAGTTTTCCTCTCTGAAGCTTTCTTT,CASSQVFLSEAFF
TRBD2,TRBJ2-2,.,TRBV5-1,TGCGCCAGCAGCTTGCTAGCGGGGGCCTCCACCGGGGAGCTGTTTTTT,CASSLLAGASTGELFF
TRBD1,TRBJ2-7,.,TRBV5-6,TGTGCCAGCAGCATTAGACAGGGGGTCACCTACGAGCAGTACTTC,CASSIRQGVTYEQYF
TRBD1,TRBJ1-1,.,TRBV2,TGTGCCAGCAGAGCCGGGACAGGCCAACAGAACACTGAAGCTTTCTTT,CASRAGTGQQNTEAFF
.,TRBJ2-3,.,TRBV6-5,TGTGCCAGCAGTTATGCTGGGAGTACAGATACGCAGTATTTT,CASSYAGSTDTQYF
TRBD1,TRBJ1-5,.,TRBV4-3,TGCGCCAGCAGCCAAGATCCCTCCCAGGGGGCGGATCAGCCCCAGCATTTT,CASSQDPSQGADQPQHF
.,TRBJ2-7,.,TRBV7-9,TGTGCCAGCAGCTTAAAGGGGGGGTCCTACGAGCAGTACTTC,CASSLKGGSYEQYF
.,TRBJ1-2,few,TRBV19,TGTGCCAGTAGCCAAGGACAGTCCTATGGCTACACCTTC,CASSQGQSYGYTF
.,TRBJ1-1,.,TRBV7-9,TGTGCCAGCAGCGAAGAACAGGGTATGAACACTGAAGCTTTCTTT,CASSEEQGMNTEAFF
.,TRBJ2-7,.,TRBV4-1,TGCGCCAGCAGCCTATCGGACTTTGGATCCTCCTACGAGCAGTACTTC,CASSLSDFGSSYEQYF
TRBD2,TRBJ2-5,.,TRBV4-1,TGCGCCAGCAGCCAAGATCGGAGCGGGGGGGCCTTCGGAGAGACCCAGTACTTC,CASSQDRSGGAFGETQYF
.,TRBJ2-1,.,TRBV27,TGTGCCAGCAGTTTTTGGGGGCCAGGGAGTGAGCAGTTCTTC,CASSFWGPGSEQFF
TRBD2,TRBJ2-1,.,TRBV10-3,TGTGCCATCAGTGGGGGTACTAGCGGGGGGAACAATGAGCAGTTCTTC,CAISGGTSGGNNEQFF
TRBD2,TRBJ2-5,.,TRBV15,TGTGCCACCAGCAGAGATGGAGTAGCGGGGGGGCAAAAGACCCAGTACTTC,CATSRDGVAGGQKTQYF
.,TRBJ1-2,.,TRBV19,TGTGCCAGTAGATTCGGGAGCGGCTACACCTTC,CASRFGSGYTF
.,TRBJ1-5,.,TRBV6-1,TGTGCCCACGGGCAGGGCAATAGCAATCAGCCCCAGCATTTT,CAHGQGNSNQPQHF
.,TRBJ1-1,.,TRBV15,TGTGCCACCAGCATCAAGTCGGGCACTGAAGCTTTCTTT,CATSIKSGTEAFF
TRBD1,TRBJ1-6,.,TRBV5-1,TGCGCCAGCAGCTTGGCCGACAGGGACTCACCCCTCCACTTT,CASSLADRDSPLHF
.,TRBJ2-3,.,TRBV7-9,TGTGCCAGCAGCTTCTTTGGGGGCGAGTTGAGAGATACGCAGTATTTT,CASSFFGGELRDTQYF
.,TRBJ1-1,.,TRBV19,TGTGCCAGTCTCCAGGGGTGGGGCACTGAAGCTTTCTTT,CASLQGWGTEAFF
TRBD1,TRBJ1-1,.,TRBV27,TGTGCCAGCAGTTTAAGGGACAGGGGGCTTACTGAAGCTTTCTTT,CASSLRDRGLTEAFF
.,TRBJ2-5,.,TRBV18,TGTGCCAGCTCACCAAAGGGGGGGTACCAAGAGACCCAGTACTTC,CASSPKGGYQETQYF
TRBD1,TRBJ1-2,.,TRBV28,TGTGCCAGCAGGACAGGGCGGCTCTATGGCTACACCTTC,CASRTGRLYGYTF
.,TRBJ1-2,few,TRBV2,TGTGCCAGCAGTCGCCTCGAACAGGTATCCTATGGCTACACCTTC,CASSRLEQVSYGYTF
TRBD1,TRBJ1-2,.,TRBV29-1,TGCAGCGCATGGGACAGGGTGGAATCCGACTATGGCTACACCTTC,CSAWDRVESDYGYTF
.,TRBJ1-1,.,TRBV5-1,TGCGCCAGCAGCTTGTATAGCCCCGGTCTGAGCACTGAAGCTTTCTTT,CASSLYSPGLSTEAFF
.,TRBJ2-7,.,TRBV2,TGTGCCAGCAGTCCCGGACAGATCCCCTACGAGCAGTACTTC,CASSPGQIPYEQYF
.,TRBJ1-6,.,TRBV30,TGTGCCTGGAGTGTACTAACGGCGAATTCACCCCTCCACTTT,CAWSVLTANSPLHF
.,TRBJ2-7,.,TRBV5-6,TGTGCCAGCAGCTTGTGGGGTCCAGGGTCCTACGAGCAGTACTTC,CASSLWGPGSYEQYF
TRBD2,TRBJ2-3,.,TRBV14,TGTGCCAGCGGGAGCGGGGCAGGAACGCAGTATTTT,CASGSGAGTQYF
TRBD1,TRBJ1-4,once,TRBV6-5,TGTGCCAGCAGTTCCAGGGGGCTGGGTGAAAAACTGTTTTTT,CASSSRGLGEKLFF
TRBD1,TRBJ2-7,.,TRBV15,TGTGCCACCAGCAGAGACGGGGGGACAGGGGGCTACGAGCAGTACTTC,CATSRDGGTGGYEQYF
.,TRBJ1-1,.,TRBV4-3,TGCGCCAGCAGCCAGTTCGGTAATGAAGCTTTCTTT,CASSQFGNEAFF
.,TRBJ1-5,.,TRBV7-8,TGTGCCAGCAGCCGGTCCGTGACGTGGGAGGGCAATCAGCCCCAGCATTTT,CASSRSVTWEGNQPQHF
TRBD2,TRBJ2-1,once,TRBV6-5,TGTGCCAGCAGTTACTTGCTAGCGGGGGGGCTAGGTGAGCAGTTCTTC,CASSYLLAGGLGEQFF
TRBD1,TRBJ1-2,.,TRBV30,TGTGCCCATACGGGGACAGCCTTAAACTATGGCTACACCTTC,CAHTGTALNYGYTF
TRBD1,TRBJ2-5,.,TRBV25-1,TGTGCCAGCAGTGGACAGGGCGAGGGGACCCAGTACTTC,CASSGQGEGTQYF
.,TRBJ1-2,.,TRBV7-6,TGTGCCAGCAGCTTAGAACAGGGTATGCACTATGGCTACACCTTC,CASSLEQGMHYGYTF
TRBD1,TRBJ1-4,.,TRBV19,TGTGCCAGTAGTCTAGGGACAGGGGGACGGAGTAATGAAAAACTGTTTTTT,CASSLGTGGRSNEKLFF
TRBD2,TRBJ2-5,.,TRBV27,TGTGCCAGCACCGGGACTAGCGGGAGGGAGACCCAGTACTTC,CASTGTSGRETQYF
TRBD1,TRBJ2-7,.,TRBV5-1,TGCGCCAGCAGCTTTGAGGGGGCGAGTGTTTTAGGATACGAGCAGTACTTC,CASSFEGASVLGYEQYF
.,TRBJ2-5,.,TRBV6-5,TGTGCCAGCAGTTATCGGGGGGCAACGGGAGAGACCCAGTACTTC,CASSYRGATGETQYF